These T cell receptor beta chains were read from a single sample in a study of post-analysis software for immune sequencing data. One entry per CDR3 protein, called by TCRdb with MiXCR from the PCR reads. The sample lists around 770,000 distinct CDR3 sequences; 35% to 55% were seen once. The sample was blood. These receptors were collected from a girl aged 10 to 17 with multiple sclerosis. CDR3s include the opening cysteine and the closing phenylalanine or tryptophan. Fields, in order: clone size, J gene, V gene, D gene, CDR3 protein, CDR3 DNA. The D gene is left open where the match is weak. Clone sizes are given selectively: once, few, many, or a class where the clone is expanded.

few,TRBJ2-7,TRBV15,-,CATSRDGGAGHYEQYF,TGTGCCACCAGCAGAGATGGGGGAGCTGGGCACTACGAGCAGTACTTC
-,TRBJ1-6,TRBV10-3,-,CAIGQGSVDNSPLHF,TGTGCCATCGGGCAGGGTTCGGTTGATAATTCACCCCTCCACTTT
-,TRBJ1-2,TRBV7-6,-,CASSLRKGGGGGYTF,TGTGCCAGCAGCCTGCGAAAGGGAGGGGGGGGTGGCTACACCTTC
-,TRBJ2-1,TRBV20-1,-,CSARDSRGGDEQFF,TGCAGTGCTAGAGATTCCCGGGGCGGGGATGAGCAGTTCTTC
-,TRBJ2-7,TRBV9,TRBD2,CASSETGGTYEQYF,TGTGCCAGCAGCGAGACGGGGGGGACCTACGAGCAGTACTTC
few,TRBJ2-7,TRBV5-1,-,CASSLSPLSSYEQYF,TGCGCCAGCAGCTTGAGTCCATTAAGCTCCTACGAGCAGTACTTC
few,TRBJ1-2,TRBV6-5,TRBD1,CASGTGVYGYTF,TGTGCCAGCGGAACAGGGGTCTATGGCTACACCTTC
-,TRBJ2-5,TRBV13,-,CASSFGQGQETQYF,TGTGCCAGCAGCTTTGGTCAGGGCCAAGAGACCCAGTACTTC
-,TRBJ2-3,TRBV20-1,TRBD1,CSGLDRGLGDTQYF,TGCAGTGGTCTGGACAGGGGGCTTGGAGATACGCAGTATTTT
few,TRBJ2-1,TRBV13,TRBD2,CASSLGASGTGEQFF,TGTGCCAGCAGCCTAGGGGCTAGCGGGACGGGTGAGCAGTTCTTC
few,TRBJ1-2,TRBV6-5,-,CASSYLSGGLGGYTF,TGTGCCAGCAGTTACTTGTCGGGGGGCCTGGGTGGCTACACCTTC
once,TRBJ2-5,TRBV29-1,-,CSVGEGRETQYF,TGCAGCGTTGGAGAGGGGCGTGAGACCCAGTACTTC
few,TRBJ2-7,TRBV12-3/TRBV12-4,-,CATSRGVGPYEQYF,TGTGCCACTTCGCGCGGGGTGGGGCCCTACGAGCAGTACTTC
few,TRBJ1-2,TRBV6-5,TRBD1,CASTYGGTGGNYGYTF,TGTGCCAGCACCTACGGAGGGACAGGGGGCAACTATGGCTACACCTTC
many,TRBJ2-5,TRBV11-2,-,CASSPGLQETQYF,TGTGCCAGCAGCCCTGGACTCCAAGAGACCCAGTACTTC
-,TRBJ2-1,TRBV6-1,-,CASSHYVTDAEQFF,TGTGCCAGCAGCCACTACGTGACAGATGCAGAGCAGTTCTTC
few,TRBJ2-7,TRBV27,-,CASSRRGVPSYEQYF,TGTGCCAGCAGTCGAAGGGGGGTGCCCTCCTACGAGCAGTACTTC
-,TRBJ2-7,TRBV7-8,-,CASSPRSFRRNEQYF,TGTGCCAGCAGCCCACGGTCTTTTAGGAGGAACGAGCAGTACTTC
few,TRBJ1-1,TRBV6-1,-,CASSLSGAFF,TGTGCCAGCAGTCTCTCTGGAGCTTTCTTT
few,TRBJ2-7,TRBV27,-,CASSPGTPKQYF,TGTGCCAGCAGTCCGGGGACCCCAAAGCAGTACTTC
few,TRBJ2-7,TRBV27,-,CASSLGQGTEQYF,TGTGCCAGCAGTTTGGGTCAGGGGACCGAGCAGTACTTC
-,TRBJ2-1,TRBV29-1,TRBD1,CSVGQGWNEQFF,TGCAGCGTGGGACAGGGGTGGAATGAGCAGTTCTTC
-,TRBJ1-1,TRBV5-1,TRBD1,CASSPPRDRGLKGEAFF,TGCGCCAGCAGCCCACCCCGGGACAGGGGGTTGAAGGGTGAAGCTTTCTTT